The 2 T cell receptor beta chains reported below all come from one sample, sequenced in a study of control samples from healthy donors and cancer patients. Clones were read by immunoSEQ multiplex PCR, and TCRdb kept only the in-frame ones, dropping some. This table holds approximately 17,000 clones, roughly nine tenths found once. Sequencing used PBMCs. Every receptor here comes from a man between 60 and 75 years old with head and neck cancer.

This chain connects TRBV11-3 to TRBJ2-5, with D possibly matching TRBD1 (6 bases). CDR1 is SGHNT and CDR2 is YENEEA in the germline V gene. The CDR3 consists of 13 residues. Between the trimmed V and J ends, which lost 5 bases and 1 base, there was a span of 8 bases. CDR3 nucleotides: TGTGCCAGCAGCCGGGACACCCAAGAGACCCAGTACTTC. Residues: CASSRDTQETQYF.

This chain uses TRBV6-6 with TRBJ1-4, with a possible D match to TRBD1 (5 bases). V lost 6 bases and J lost 3, with 17 bases in between. This CDR3 is built from 16 residues. CDR1 and CDR2 (germline): MNHNY, SVGAGI (reference sequence). CDR3 sequence reads: CASSHGGGRANEKLFF. The CDR3 DNA reads TGTGCCAGCAGCCACGGGGGAGGCAGGGCTAATGAAAAACTGTTTTTT.